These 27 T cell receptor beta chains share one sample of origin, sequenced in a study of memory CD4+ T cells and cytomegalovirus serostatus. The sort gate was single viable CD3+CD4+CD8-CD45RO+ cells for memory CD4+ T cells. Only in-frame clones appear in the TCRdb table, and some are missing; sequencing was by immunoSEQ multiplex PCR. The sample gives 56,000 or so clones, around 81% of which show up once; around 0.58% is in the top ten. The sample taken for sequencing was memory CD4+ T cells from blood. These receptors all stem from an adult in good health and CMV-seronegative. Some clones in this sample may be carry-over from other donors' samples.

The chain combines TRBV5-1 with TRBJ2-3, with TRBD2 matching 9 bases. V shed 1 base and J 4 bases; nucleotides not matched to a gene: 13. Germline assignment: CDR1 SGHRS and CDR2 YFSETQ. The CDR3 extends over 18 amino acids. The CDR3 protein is CASSLNSRTSGWADTQYF. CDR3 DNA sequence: TGCGCCAGCAGCTTGAATAGCAGAACTAGCGGGTGGGCAGATACGCAGTATTTT.

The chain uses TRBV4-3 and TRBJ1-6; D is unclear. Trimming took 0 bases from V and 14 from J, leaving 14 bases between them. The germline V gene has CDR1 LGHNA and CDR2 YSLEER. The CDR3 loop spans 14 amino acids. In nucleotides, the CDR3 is TGCGCCAGCAGCCAAGAGAAGGAACGGAGGGCCCTCCACTTT. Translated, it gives CASSQEKERRALHF.

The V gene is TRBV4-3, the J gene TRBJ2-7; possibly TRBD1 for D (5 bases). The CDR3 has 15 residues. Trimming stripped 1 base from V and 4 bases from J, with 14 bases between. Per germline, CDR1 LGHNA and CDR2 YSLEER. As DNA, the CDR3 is TGCGCCAGCAGCCAAGCCCCCGCTGGACATTACGAGCAGTACTTC. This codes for CASSQAPAGHYEQYF.

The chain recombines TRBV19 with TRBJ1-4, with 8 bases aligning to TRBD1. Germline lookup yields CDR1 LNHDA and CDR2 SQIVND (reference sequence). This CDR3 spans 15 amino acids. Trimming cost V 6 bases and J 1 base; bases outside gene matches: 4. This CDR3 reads CASSDDRGTNEKLFF. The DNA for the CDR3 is TGTGCCAGTAGCGATGACAGGGGAACTAATGAAAAACTGTTTTTT.

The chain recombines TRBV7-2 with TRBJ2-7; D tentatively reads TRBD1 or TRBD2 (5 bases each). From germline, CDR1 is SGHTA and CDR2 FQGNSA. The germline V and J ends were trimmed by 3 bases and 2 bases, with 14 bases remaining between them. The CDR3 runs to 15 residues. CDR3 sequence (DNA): TGTGCCAGCAGCTTGACCGGGACCTATCCCTACGAGCAGTACTTC. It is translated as CASSLTGTYPYEQYF.

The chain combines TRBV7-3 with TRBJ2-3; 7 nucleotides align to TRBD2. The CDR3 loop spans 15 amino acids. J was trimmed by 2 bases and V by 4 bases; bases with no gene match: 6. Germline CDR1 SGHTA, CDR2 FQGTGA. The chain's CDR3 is CASSSSGEITDTQYF. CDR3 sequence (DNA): TGTGCCAGCAGCTCCAGCGGGGAGATCACAGATACGCAGTATTTT.

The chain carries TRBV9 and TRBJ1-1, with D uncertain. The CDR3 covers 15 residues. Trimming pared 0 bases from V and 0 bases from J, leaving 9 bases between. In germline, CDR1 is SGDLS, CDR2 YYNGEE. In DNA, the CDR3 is TGTGCCAGCAGCGTAGCCGGCGGCTTGAACACTGAAGCTTTCTTT. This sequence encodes CASSVAGGLNTEAFF.

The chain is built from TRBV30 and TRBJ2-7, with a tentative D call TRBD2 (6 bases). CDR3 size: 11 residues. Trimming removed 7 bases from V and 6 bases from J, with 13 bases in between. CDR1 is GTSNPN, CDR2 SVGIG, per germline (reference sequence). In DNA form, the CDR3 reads TGTGCCTTACTACTAGCTGGCGAGCAGTACTTC. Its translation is CALLLAGEQYF.

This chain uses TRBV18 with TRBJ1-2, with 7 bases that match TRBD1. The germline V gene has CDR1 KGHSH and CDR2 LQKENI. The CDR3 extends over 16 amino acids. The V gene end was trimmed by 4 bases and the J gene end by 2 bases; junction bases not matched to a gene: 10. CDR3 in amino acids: CASSLTTGPRNYGYTF. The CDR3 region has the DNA TGTGCCAGCTCACTAACGACAGGGCCTCGAAACTATGGCTACACCTTC. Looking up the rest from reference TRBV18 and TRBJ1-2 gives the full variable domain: NAGVMQNPRHLVRRRGQEARLRCSPMKGHSHVYWYRQLPEEGLKFMVYLQKENIIDESGMPKERFSAEFPKEGPSILRIQQVVRGDSAAYFCASSLTTGPRNYGYTFGSGTRLTVV.

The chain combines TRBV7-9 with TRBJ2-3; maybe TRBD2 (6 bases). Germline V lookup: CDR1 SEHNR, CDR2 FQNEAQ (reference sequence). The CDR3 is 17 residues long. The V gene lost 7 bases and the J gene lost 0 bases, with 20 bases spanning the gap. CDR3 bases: TGTGCCAGCACGCAGTGGCGGGGAGGCCGTAGCACAGATACGCAGTATTTT. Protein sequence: CASTQWRGGRSTDTQYF.

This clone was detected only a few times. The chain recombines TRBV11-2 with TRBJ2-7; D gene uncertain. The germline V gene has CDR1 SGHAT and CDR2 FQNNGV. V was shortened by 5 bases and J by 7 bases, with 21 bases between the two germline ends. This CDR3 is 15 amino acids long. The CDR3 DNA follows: TGTGCCAGCAGCGGGATCAAATCGCGGAGCTGGGAGCAGTACTTC. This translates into CASSGIKSRSWEQYF.

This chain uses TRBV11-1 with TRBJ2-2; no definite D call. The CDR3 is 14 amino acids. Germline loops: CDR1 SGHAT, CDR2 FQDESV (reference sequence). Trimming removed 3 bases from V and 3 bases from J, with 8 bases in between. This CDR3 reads CASSLGRHTGELFF. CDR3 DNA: TGTGCCAGCAGCTTGGGCAGGCACACCGGGGAGCTGTTTTTT.

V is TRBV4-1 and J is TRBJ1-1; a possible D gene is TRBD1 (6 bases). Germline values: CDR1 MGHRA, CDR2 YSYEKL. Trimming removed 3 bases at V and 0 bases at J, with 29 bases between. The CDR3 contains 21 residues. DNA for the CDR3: TGCGCCAGCAGCCACCGCAAATTTACAGGGACGATGCCGTACGTGAACACTGAAGCTTTCTTT. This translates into CASSHRKFTGTMPYVNTEAFF.

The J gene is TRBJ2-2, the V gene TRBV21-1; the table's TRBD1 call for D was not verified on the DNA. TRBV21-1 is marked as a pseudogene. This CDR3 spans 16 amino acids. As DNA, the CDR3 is TGTGCCAGCAGCAAGATGCAGGGGGGGAACACCGGGGAGCTGTTTTTT. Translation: CASSKMQGGNTGELFF.

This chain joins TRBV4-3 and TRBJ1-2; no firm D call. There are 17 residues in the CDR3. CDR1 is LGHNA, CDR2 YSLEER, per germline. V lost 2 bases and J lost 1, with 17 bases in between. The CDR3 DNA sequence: TGCGCCAGCAGCCAAAACACGCGACTGAGTCTTAACTATGGCTACACCTTC. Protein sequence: CASSQNTRLSLNYGYTF.

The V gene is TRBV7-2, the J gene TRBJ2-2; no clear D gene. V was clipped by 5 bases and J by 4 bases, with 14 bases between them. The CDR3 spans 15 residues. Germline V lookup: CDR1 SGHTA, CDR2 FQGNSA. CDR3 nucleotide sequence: TGTGCCAGCAGCCTCCCGTCGTATGGCACCGGGGAGCTGTTTTTT. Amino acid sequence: CASSLPSYGTGELFF.

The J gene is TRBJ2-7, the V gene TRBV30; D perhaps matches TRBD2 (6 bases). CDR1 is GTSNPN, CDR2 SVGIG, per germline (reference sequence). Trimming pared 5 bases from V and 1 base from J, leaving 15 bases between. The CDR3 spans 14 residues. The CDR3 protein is CAWAAPSASYEQYF. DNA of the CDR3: TGTGCCTGGGCCGCTCCTAGCGCTTCCTACGAGCAGTACTTC. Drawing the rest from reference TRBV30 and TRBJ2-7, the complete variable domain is SQTIHQWPATLVQPVGSPLSLECTVEGTSNPNLYWYRQAAGRGLQLLFYSVGIGQISSEVPQNLSASRPQDRQFILSSKKLLLSDSGFYLCAWAAPSASYEQYFGPGTRLTVT.

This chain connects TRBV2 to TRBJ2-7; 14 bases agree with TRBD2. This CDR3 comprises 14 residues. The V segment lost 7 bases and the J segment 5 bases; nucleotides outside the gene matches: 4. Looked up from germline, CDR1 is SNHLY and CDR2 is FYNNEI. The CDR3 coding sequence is TGTGCCAGCACCGGGACTAGCGGGAGACACGAGCAGTACTTC. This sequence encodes CASTGTSGRHEQYF. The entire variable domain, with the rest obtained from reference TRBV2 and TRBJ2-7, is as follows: EPEVTQTPSHQVTQMGQEVILRCVPISNHLYFYWYRQILGQKVEFLVSFYNNEISEKSEIFDDQFSVERPDGSNFTLKIRSTKLEDSAMYFCASTGTSGRHEQYFGPGTRLTVT.

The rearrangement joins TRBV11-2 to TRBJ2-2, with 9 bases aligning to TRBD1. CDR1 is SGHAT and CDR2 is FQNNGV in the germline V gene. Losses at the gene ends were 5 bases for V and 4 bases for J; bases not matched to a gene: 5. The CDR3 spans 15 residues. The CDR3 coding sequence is TGTGCCAGCAGCGTCAGACAGGGGGGCACCGGGGAGCTGTTTTTT. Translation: CASSVRQGGTGELFF. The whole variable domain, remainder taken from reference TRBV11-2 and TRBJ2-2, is EAGVAQSPRYKIIEKRQSVAFWCNPISGHATLYWYQQILGQGPKLLIQFQNNGVVDDSQLPKDRFSAERLKGVDSTLKIQPAKLEDSAVYLCASSVRQGGTGELFFGEGSRLTVL.

The CDR3, as DNA: TGTGCCAGCAGCTTAGGACTATTACCGAACACTGAAGCTTTCTTT. This gives the protein CASSLGLLPNTEAFF. The chain is built from TRBV11-2 and TRBJ1-1, with no clear D. V lost 1 base, J lost 1 base, and 10 bases lay in between. This CDR3 comprises 15 residues. Germline loops: CDR1 SGHAT, CDR2 FQNNGV.

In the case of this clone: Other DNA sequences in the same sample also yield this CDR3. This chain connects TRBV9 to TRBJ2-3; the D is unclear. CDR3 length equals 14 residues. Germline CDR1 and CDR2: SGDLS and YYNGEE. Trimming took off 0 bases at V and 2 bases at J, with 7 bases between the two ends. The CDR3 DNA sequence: TGTGCCAGCAGCGTAGGGCAGCACACAGATACGCAGTATTTT. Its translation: CASSVGQHTDTQYF.

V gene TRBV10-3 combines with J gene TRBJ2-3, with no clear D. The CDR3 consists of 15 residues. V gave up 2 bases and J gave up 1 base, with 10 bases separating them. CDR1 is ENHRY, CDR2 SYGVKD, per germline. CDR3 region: CAISEDLGRTDTQYF. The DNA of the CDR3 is TGTGCCATCAGTGAGGATCTCGGACGCACAGATACGCAGTATTTT.

CDR3 nucleotide sequence: TGTGCCATTGAACCGGGACTAGCGGGCTACAATGAGCAGTTCTTC. Translated, it gives CAIEPGLAGYNEQFF. The chain carries TRBV10-3 and TRBJ2-1, with 12 bases that match TRBD2. Germline assignment: CDR1 ENHRY and CDR2 SYGVKD. Germline trimming cut 9 bases from V and 3 bases from J; bases unmatched to any gene: 6. CDR3 size: 15 residues.

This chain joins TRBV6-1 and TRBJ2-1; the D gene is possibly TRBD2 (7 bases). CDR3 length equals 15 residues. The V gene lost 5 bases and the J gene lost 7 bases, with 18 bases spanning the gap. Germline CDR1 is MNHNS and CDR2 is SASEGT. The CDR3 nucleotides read TGTGCCAGCAGTAGGGGGGGGACTTTGGGGAATGAGCAGTTCTTC. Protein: CASSRGGTLGNEQFF.

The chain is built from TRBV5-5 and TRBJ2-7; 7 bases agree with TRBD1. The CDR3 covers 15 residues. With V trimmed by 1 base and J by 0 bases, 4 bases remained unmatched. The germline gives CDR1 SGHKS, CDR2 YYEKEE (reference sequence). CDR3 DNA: TGTGCCAGCAGCTTGCTCCGGGACAGCTCCTACGAGCAGTACTTC. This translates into CASSLLRDSSYEQYF. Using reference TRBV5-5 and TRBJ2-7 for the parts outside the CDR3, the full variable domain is DAGVTQSPTHLIKTRGQQVTLRCSPISGHKSVSWYQQVLGQGPQFIFQYYEKEERGRGNFPDRFSARQFPNYSSELNVNALLLGDSALYLCASSLLRDSSYEQYFGPGTRLTVT.

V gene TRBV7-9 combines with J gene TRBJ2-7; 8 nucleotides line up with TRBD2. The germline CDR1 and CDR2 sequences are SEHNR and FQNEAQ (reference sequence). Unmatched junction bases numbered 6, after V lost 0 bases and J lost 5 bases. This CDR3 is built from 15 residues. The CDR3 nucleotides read TGTGCCAGCAGCTTAGCGGTAGCGGGATTCAACGAGCAGTACTTC. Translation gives CASSLAVAGFNEQYF.

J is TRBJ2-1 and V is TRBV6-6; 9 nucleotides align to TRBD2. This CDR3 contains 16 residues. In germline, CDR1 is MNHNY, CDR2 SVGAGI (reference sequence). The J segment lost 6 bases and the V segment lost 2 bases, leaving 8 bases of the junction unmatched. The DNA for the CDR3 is TGTGCCAGCAGTTACAAGGGACTAGCATCGGGCAATGAGCAGTTCTTC. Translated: CASSYKGLASGNEQFF.